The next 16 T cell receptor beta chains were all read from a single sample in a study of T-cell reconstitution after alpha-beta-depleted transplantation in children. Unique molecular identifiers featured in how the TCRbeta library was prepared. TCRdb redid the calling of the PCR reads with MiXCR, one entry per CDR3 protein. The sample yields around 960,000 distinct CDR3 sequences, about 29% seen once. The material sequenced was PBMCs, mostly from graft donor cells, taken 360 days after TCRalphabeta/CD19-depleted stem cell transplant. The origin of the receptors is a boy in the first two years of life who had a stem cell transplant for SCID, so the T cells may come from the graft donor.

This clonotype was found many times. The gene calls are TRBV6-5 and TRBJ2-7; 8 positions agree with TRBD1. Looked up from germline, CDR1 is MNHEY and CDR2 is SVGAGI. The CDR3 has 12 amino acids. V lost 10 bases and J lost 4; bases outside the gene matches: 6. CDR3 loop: CATRTGQYEQYF. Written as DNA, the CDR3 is TGTGCCACCCGGACAGGGCAATACGAGCAGTACTTC.

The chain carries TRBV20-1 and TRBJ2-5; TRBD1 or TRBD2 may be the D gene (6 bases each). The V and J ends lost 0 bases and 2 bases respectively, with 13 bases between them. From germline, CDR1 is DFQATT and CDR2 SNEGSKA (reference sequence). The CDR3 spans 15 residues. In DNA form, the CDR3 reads TGCAGTGCTAGAGAAACTTGGAGGGGGCAAGAGACCCAGTACTTC. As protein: CSARETWRGQETQYF.

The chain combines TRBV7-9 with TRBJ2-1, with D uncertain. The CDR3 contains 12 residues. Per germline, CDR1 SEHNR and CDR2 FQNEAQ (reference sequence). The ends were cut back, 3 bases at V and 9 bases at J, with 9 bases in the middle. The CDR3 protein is CASSLIGIEQFF. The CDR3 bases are TGTGCCAGCAGCTTGATAGGGATTGAGCAGTTCTTC.

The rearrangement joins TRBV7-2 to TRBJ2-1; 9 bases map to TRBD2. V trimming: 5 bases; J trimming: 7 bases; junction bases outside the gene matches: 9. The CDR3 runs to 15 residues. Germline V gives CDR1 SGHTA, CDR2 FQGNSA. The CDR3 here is CASSPGSGGMNEQFF. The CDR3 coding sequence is TGTGCCAGCAGCCCCGGAAGCGGGGGGATGAATGAGCAGTTCTTC.

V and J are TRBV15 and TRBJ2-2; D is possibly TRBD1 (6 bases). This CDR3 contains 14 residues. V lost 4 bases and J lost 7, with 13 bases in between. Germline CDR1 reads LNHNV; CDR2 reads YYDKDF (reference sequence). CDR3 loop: CATSKGDHGGELFF. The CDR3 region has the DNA TGTGCCACCAGCAAGGGGGATCACGGCGGGGAGCTGTTTTTT.

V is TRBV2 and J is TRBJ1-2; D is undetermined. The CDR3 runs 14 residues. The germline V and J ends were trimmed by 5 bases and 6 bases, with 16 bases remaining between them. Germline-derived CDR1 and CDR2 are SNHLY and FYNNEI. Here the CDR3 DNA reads TGTGCCAGCAGTAGAGGGTTAATGGCGCATGGCTACACCTTC. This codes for CASSRGLMAHGYTF.

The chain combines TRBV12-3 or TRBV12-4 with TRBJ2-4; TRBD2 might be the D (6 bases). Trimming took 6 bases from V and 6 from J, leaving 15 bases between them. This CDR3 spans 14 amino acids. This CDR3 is CASSHLGRGNIQYF. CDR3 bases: TGTGCCAGCAGCCACCTGGGGCGGGGAAACATTCAGTACTTC.

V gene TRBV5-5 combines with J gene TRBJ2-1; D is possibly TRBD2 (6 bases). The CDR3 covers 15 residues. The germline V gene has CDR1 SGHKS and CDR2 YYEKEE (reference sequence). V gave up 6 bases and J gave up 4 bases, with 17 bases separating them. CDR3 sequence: CASTLSPSAYNEQFF. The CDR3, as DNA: TGTGCCAGCACCCTGAGCCCTAGCGCTTACAATGAGCAGTTCTTC. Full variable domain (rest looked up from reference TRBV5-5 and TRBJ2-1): DAGVTQSPTHLIKTRGQQVTLRCSPISGHKSVSWYQQVLGQGPQFIFQYYEKEERGRGNFPDRFSARQFPNYSSELNVNALLLGDSALYLCASTLSPSAYNEQFFGPGTRLTVL.

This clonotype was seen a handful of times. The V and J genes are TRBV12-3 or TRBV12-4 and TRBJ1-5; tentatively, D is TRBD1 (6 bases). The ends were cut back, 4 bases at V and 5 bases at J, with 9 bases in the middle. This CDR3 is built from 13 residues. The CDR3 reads CASSSEGDQPQHF. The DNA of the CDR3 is TGTGCCAGCAGTTCAGAGGGGGATCAGCCCCAGCATTTT.

The CDR3 loop reads CASSGSRGWLGTQYF. The DNA of the CDR3 is TGTGCCAGCAGTGGATCCCGAGGTTGGCTAGGGACGCAGTATTTT. The chain joins TRBV27 to TRBJ2-3; D is uncertain. In germline, CDR1 is MNHEY, CDR2 SMNVEV (reference sequence). The CDR3 spans 15 residues. Trimming cost V 5 bases and J 9 bases, with 21 bases left between them.

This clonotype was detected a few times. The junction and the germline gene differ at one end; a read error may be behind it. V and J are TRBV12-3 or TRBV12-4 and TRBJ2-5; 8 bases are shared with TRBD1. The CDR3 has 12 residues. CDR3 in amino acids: CASSLSRQGTRF. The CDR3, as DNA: TGTGCCAGCAGTCTTTCTCGACAGGGGACCCGATTC.

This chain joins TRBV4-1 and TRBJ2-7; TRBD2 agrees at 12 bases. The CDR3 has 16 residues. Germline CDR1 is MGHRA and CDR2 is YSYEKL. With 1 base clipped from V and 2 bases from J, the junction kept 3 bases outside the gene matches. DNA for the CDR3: TGCGCCAGCAGCCAAGCAACTAGCGGGGGGCCCTACGAGCAGTACTTC. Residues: CASSQATSGGPYEQYF.

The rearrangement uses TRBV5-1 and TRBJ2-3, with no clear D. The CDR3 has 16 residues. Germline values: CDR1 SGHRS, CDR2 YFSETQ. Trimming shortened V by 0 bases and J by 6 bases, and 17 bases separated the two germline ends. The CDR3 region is CASSLVGLGFVDTQYF. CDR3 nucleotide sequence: TGCGCCAGCAGCTTGGTCGGTCTTGGTTTTGTGGATACGCAGTATTTT. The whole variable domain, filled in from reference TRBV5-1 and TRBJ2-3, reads KAGVTQTPRYLIKTRGQQVTLSCSPISGHRSVSWYQQTPGQGLQFLFEYFSETQRNKGNFPGRFSGRQFSNSRSEMNVSTLELGDSALYLCASSLVGLGFVDTQYFGPGTRLTVL.

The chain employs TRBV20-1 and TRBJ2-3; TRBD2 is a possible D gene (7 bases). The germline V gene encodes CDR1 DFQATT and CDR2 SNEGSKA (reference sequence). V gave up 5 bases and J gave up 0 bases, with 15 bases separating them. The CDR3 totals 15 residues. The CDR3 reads CSALGGGYSTDTQYF. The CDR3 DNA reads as TGCAGTGCTCTGGGGGGGGGCTACAGCACAGATACGCAGTATTTT.

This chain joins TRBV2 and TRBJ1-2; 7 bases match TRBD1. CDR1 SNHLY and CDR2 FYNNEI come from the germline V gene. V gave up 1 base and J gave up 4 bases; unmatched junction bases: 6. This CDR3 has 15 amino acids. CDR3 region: CASSEGVGGIYGYTF. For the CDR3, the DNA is TGTGCCAGCAGTGAAGGGGTAGGGGGCATCTATGGCTACACCTTC.

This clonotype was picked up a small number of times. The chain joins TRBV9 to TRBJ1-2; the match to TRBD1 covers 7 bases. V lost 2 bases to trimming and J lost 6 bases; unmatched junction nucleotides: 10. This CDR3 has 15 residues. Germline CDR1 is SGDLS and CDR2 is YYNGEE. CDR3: CASSVTTGQFDGYTF. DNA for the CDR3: TGTGCCAGCAGCGTCACGACAGGGCAGTTCGATGGCTACACCTTC. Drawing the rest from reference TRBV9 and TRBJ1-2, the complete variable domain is DSGVTQTPKHLITATGQRVTLRCSPRSGDLSVYWYQQSLDQGLQFLIQYYNGEERAKGNILERFSAQQFPDLHSELNLSSLELGDSALYFCASSVTTGQFDGYTFGSGTRLTVV.